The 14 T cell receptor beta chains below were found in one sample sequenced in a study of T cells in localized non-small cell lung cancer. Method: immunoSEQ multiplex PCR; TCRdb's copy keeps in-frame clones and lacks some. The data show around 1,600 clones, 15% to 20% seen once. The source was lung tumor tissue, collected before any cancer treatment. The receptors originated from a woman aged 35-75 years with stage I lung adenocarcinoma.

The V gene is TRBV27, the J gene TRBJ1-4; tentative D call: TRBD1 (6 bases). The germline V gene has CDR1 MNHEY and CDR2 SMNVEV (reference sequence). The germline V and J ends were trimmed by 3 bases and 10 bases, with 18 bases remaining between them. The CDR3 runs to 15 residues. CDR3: CASSLGGRGFGKLFF. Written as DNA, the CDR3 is TGTGCCAGCAGTTTGGGCGGCAGGGGTTTCGGAAAACTGTTTTTT.

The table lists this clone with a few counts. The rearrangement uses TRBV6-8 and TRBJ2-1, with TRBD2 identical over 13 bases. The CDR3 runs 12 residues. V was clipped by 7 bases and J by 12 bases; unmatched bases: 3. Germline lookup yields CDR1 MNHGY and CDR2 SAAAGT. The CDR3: CASKTSGGGQFF. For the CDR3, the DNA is TGTGCCAGCAAAACTAGCGGGGGGGGGCAGTTCTTC.

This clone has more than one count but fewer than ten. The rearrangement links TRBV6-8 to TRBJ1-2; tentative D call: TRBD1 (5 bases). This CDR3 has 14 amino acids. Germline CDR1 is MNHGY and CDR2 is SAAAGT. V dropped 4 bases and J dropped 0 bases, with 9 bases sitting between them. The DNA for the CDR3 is TGTGCCAGCAGTTTTGACAGTTCTAACTATGGCTACACCTTC. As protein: CASSFDSSNYGYTF.

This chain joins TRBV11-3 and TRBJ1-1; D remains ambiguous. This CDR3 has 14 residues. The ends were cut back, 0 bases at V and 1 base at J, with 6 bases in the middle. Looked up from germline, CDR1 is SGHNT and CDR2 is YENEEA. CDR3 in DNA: TGTGCCAGCAGCTTAGACAGCAGGAACACTGAAGCTTTCTTT. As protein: CASSLDSRNTEAFF. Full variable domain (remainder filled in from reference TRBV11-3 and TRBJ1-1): EAGVVQSPRYKIIEKKQPVAFWCNPISGHNTLYWYLQNLGQGPELLIRYENEEAVDDSQLPKDRFSAERLKGVDSTLKIQPAELGDSAVYLCASSLDSRNTEAFFGQGTRLTVV.

DNA of the CDR3: TGTGCCAGCAGCTCTTTGTGGGGGGGGCACTACAATGAGCAGTTCTTC. Its protein product is CASSSLWGGHYNEQFF. The V call is TRBV11-3, the J call TRBJ2-1, with a possible D match to TRBD2 (7 bases). Trimming stripped 4 bases from V and 3 bases from J, with 16 bases between. This CDR3 comprises 16 residues. CDR1 and CDR2 from the germline V gene are SGHNT and YENEEA.

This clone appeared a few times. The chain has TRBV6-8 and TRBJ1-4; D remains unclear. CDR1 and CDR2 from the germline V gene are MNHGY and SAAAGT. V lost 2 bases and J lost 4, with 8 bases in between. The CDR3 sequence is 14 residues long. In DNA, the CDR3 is TGTGCCAGCAGTTACCTGGCAGATAATGAAAAACTGTTTTTT. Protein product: CASSYLADNEKLFF.

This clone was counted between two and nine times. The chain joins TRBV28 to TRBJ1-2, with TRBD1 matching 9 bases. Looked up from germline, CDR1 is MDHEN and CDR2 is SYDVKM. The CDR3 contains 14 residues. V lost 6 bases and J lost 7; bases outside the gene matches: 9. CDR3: CASSPPGTGFGYTF. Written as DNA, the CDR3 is TGTGCCAGCAGCCCGCCCGGGACAGGGTTTGGCTACACCTTC.

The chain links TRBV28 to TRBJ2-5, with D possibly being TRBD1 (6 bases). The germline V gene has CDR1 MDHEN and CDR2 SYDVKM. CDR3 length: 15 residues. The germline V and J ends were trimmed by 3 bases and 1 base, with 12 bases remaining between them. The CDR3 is CASSLRTVLQETQYF. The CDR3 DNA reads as TGTGCCAGCAGTTTGAGGACAGTCCTCCAAGAGACCCAGTACTTC.

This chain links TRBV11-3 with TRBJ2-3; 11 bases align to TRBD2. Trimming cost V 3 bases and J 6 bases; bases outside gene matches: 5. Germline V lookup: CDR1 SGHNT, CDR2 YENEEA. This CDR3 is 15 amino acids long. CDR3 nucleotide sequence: TGTGCCAGCAGCTTTAGCGGGGGGGCACGGGATACGCAGTATTTT. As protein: CASSFSGGARDTQYF.

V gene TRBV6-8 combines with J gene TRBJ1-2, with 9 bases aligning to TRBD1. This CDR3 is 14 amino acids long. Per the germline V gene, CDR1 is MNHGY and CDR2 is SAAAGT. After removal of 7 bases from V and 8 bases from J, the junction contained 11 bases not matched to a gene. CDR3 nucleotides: TGTGCCAGCACCCACACCGGGACAGGGATCGGCTACACCTTC. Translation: CASTHTGTGIGYTF.

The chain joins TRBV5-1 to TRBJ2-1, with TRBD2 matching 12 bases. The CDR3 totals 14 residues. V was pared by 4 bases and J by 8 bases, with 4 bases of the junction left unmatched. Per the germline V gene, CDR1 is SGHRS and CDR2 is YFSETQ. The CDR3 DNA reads TGCGCCAGCAGCACTAGCGGGGGGATCGATGAGCAGTTCTTC. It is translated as CASSTSGGIDEQFF.

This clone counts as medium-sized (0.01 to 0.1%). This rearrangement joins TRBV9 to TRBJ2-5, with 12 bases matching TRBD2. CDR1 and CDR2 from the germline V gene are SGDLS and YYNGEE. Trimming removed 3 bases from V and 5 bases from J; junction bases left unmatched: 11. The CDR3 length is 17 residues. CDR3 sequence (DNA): TGTGCCAGCAGCGGAGGGCCCGGACTAGCGGGGATGGAGACCCAGTACTTC. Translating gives CASSGGPGLAGMETQYF.

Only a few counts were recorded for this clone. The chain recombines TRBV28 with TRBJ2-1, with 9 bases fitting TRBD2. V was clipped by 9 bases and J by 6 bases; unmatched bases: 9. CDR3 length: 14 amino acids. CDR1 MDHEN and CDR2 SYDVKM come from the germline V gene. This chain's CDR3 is CASNYAGGPNEQFF. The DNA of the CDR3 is TGTGCCAGTAACTACGCGGGGGGGCCCAATGAGCAGTTCTTC.

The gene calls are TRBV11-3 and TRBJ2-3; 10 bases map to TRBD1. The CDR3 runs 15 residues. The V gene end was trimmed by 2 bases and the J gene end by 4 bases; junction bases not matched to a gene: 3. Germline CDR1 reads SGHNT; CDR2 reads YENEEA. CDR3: CASSLRTGGADTQYF. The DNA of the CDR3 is TGTGCCAGCAGCTTAAGGACAGGGGGAGCAGATACGCAGTATTTT. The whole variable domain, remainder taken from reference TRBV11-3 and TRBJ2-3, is EAGVVQSPRYKIIEKKQPVAFWCNPISGHNTLYWYLQNLGQGPELLIRYENEEAVDDSQLPKDRFSAERLKGVDSTLKIQPAELGDSAVYLCASSLRTGGADTQYFGPGTRLTVL.